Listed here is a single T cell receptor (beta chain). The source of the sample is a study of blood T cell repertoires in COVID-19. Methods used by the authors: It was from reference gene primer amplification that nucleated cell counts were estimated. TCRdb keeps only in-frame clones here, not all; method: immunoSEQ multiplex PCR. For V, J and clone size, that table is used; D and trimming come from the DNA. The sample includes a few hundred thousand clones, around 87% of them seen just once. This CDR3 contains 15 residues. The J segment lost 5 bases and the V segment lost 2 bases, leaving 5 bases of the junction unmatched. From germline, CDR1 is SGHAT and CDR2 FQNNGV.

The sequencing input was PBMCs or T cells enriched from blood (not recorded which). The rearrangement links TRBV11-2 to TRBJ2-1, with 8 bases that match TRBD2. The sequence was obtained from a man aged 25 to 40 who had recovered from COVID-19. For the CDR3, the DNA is TGTGCCAGCAGCTTATTTAGCGGGGATAACAATGAGCAGTTCTTC. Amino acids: CASSLFSGDNNEQFF.